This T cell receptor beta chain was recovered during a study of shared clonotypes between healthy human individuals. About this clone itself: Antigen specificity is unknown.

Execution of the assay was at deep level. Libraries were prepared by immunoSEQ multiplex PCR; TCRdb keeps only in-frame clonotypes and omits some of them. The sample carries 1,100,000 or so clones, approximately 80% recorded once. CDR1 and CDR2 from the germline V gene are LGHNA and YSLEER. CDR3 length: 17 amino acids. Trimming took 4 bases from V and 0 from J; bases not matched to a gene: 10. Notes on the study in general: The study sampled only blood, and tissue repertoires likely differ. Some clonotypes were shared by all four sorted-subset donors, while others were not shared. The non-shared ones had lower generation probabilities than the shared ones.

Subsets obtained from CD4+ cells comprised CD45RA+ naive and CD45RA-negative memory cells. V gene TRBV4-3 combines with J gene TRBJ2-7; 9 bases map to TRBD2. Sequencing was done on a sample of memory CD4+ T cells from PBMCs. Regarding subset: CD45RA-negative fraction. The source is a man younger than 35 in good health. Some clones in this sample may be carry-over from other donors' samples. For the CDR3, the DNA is TGCGCCAGCAGCCGGATGGCTCTAGCGGGGCCCTCCTACGAGCAGTACTTC. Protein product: CASSRMALAGPSYEQYF.